A single sample gave rise to the 17 T cell receptor beta chains below, sequenced in a study of blood T cell repertoires in COVID-19. The data were produced by immunoSEQ multiplex PCR, yet TCRdb's version contains in-frame clones alone and is incomplete. The data show 270,000 or so clones, 86% seen once. Sequencing was carried out using PBMCs or T cells enriched from blood (not recorded which). The origin of the receptors is a woman aged 18-29 years who had recovered from COVID-19.

CDR3 in amino acids: CASSWKLTGLRDTGELFF. CDR3 in DNA: TGTGCCAGCAGCTGGAAGCTGACAGGGCTTAGGGACACCGGGGAGCTGTTTTTT. The rearrangement joins TRBV7-2 to TRBJ2-2, with TRBD1 matching over 7 bases. Trimming cost V 4 bases and J 3 bases; bases outside gene matches: 14. Germline assignment: CDR1 SGHTA and CDR2 FQGNSA. CDR3 length: 18 residues.

The chain has TRBV30 and TRBJ2-3; TRBD1 might be the D (6 bases). V was pared by 5 bases and J by 0 bases, with 15 bases between. CDR1 GTSNPN and CDR2 SVGIG come from the germline V gene (reference sequence). This CDR3 has 15 residues. The CDR3 DNA follows: TGTGCCTGGGCCCGAGGGGGAACTAGCACAGATACGCAGTATTTT. Translated, it gives CAWARGGTSTDTQYF.

The chain recombines TRBV13 with TRBJ1-5; perhaps TRBD1 as D (5 bases). Trimming removed 4 bases from V and 5 bases from J, with 18 bases in between. Germline V gene data show CDR1 as PRHDT and CDR2 as FYEKMQ (reference sequence). The CDR3 contains 16 residues. The CDR3, as DNA: TGTGCCAGCAGCTACTCCCCGGGGGGTAATTATCAGCCCCAGCATTTT. Translating gives CASSYSPGGNYQPQHF.

The chain is built from TRBV12-3 or TRBV12-4 and TRBJ1-3; D uncertain. The CDR3 contains 13 residues. Trimming removed 2 bases at V and 10 bases at J, with 12 bases between. The CDR3: CASSLQALWTIYF. CDR3 nucleotides: TGTGCCAGCAGTTTACAGGCTCTATGGACCATATATTTT.

V gene TRBV25-1 combines with J gene TRBJ2-1; tentative D call: TRBD1 (6 bases). Germline CDR1 is MGHDK and CDR2 is SYGVNS. This CDR3 is built from 17 residues. The V end was cut by 2 bases, the J end by 1 base, with 15 bases between. The CDR3 DNA is TGTGCCAGCAGTGAAGGCTGGGGGCGCGGGTCCTACAATGAGCAGTTCTTC. This translates into CASSEGWGRGSYNEQFF.

The sample holds one count of this clone. The V call is TRBV24-1, the J call TRBJ2-7; TRBD1 might be the D (6 bases). The CDR3 covers 15 residues. Trimming shortened V by 7 bases and J by 0 bases, and 15 bases separated the two germline ends. CDR1 KGHDR and CDR2 SFDVKD come from the germline V gene. The CDR3 reads CATSQTGTSSYEQYF. The CDR3 coding sequence is TGTGCCACCAGCCAAACAGGGACGAGCTCCTACGAGCAGTACTTC.

The chain is built from TRBV5-1 and TRBJ1-4; TRBD1 might be the D (5 bases). Germline V gene data show CDR1 as SGHRS and CDR2 as YFSETQ. The CDR3 loop spans 15 amino acids. The V end was cut by 5 bases, the J end by 3 bases, with 14 bases between. CDR3 nucleotide sequence: TGCGCCAGCAGTTATGGGGGAGGTCCTAATGAAAAACTGTTTTTT. Amino acids: CASSYGGGPNEKLFF.

This rearrangement joins TRBV6-1 to TRBJ1-3, with D unresolved. There are 16 residues in the CDR3. Germline assignment: CDR1 MNHNS and CDR2 SASEGT. Trimming cost V 0 bases and J 3 bases, with 12 bases left between them. CDR3 region: CASSEAVYGNGNTIYF. As DNA, the CDR3 is TGTGCCAGCAGTGAAGCGGTCTACGGGAATGGAAACACCATATATTTT.

The V gene is TRBV7-2, the J gene TRBJ2-2; D uncertain. This CDR3 spans 14 amino acids. Between the trimmed V and J ends, which lost 6 bases and 5 bases, there was a span of 13 bases. Germline values: CDR1 SGHTA, CDR2 FQGNSA. The CDR3 DNA reads TGTGCCAGCAGTCATTCAAGGAGAACCGGGGAGCTGTTTTTT. It translates to CASSHSRRTGELFF.

This sequence joins TRBV20-1 and TRBJ1-1, with 7 bases lining up with TRBD1. Germline trimming cut 3 bases from V and 12 bases from J; bases unmatched to any gene: 10. Germline CDR1 DFQATT, CDR2 SNEGSKA (reference sequence). This CDR3 spans 12 amino acids. CDR3 coding DNA: TGCAGTGCTAGTTTTACAGGGGATTTACCTTTCTTT. This translates into CSASFTGDLPFF.

This chain links TRBV3-1 (or the pseudogene TRBV3-2) with TRBJ2-3; 7 nucleotides match TRBD2. Germline values: CDR1 LGHDT, CDR2 YNNKEL (reference sequence). The CDR3 spans 14 residues. Unmatched junction bases numbered 7, after V lost 4 bases and J lost 6 bases. The chain's CDR3 is CASSLTGGWDTQYF. The CDR3 nucleotides are TGTGCCAGCAGCCTCACCGGGGGGTGGGATACGCAGTATTTT.

CDR3 protein: CASSLVSGSRSGELFF. CDR3 in DNA: TGCGCCAGCAGCTTGGTCAGCGGGAGTAGATCCGGGGAGCTGTTTTTT. The J gene is TRBJ2-2, the V gene TRBV5-1; 8 positions agree with TRBD2. Germline assignment: CDR1 SGHRS and CDR2 YFSETQ. The J segment lost 6 bases and the V segment lost 0 bases, leaving 7 bases of the junction unmatched. CDR3 length: 16 amino acids.

The V gene is TRBV2, the J gene TRBJ1-1; 7 positions match TRBD1. The CDR3 extends over 14 amino acids. V lost 6 bases, J lost 1 base, and 5 bases stayed unmatched. Germline CDR1 reads SNHLY; CDR2 reads FYNNEI. CDR3 sequence (DNA): TGTGCCAGCAGAGACCGGACAGGGAACACTGAAGCTTTCTTT. This encodes CASRDRTGNTEAFF.

V and J are TRBV28 and TRBJ1-2; tentative D call: TRBD1 (6 bases). Germline CDR1 MDHEN, CDR2 SYDVKM. V was pared by 5 bases and J by 3 bases, with 13 bases between. The CDR3 has 14 amino acids. The CDR3 sequence is CASSPRGGDYGYTF. Here the CDR3 DNA reads TGTGCCAGCAGTCCCAGGGGAGGGGACTATGGCTACACCTTC.

The chain has TRBV7-3 and TRBJ2-1; 10 bases are a match to TRBD2. The CDR3 runs 14 residues. J gave up 5 bases and V 7 bases, and 5 bases lay outside the gene matches. Per germline, CDR1 SGHTA and CDR2 FQGTGA. The CDR3 bases are TGTGCCAGCACTCTAGCGGGAGCTAACAATGAGCAGTTCTTC. It codes for CASTLAGANNEQFF.

The V call is TRBV10-2, the J call TRBJ2-7; D unclear. The V end lost 5 bases, the J end lost 0 bases, and 11 bases lay between the germline ends. The CDR3 has 14 residues. Looked up from germline, CDR1 is WSHSY and CDR2 is SAAADI. The CDR3: CASSIDRSSYEQYF. The CDR3 DNA is TGCGCCAGCAGTATCGATAGGAGCTCCTACGAGCAGTACTTC.

The chain is built from TRBV7-8 and TRBJ2-1; 10 nucleotides match TRBD2. The CDR3 has 19 residues. CDR1 is SGHVS, CDR2 FQNEAQ, per germline. V trimming: 2 bases; J trimming: 0 bases; junction bases outside the gene matches: 10. CDR3 sequence: CASSLWVAGGHSSYNEQFF. DNA of the CDR3: TGTGCCAGCAGCTTATGGGTAGCGGGAGGTCACAGCTCCTACAATGAGCAGTTCTTC.